What follows are 20 T cell receptor beta chains derived from one specimen sequenced in a study of CD8+ T cells in alopecia areata. The authors extracted RNA and reverse transcribed it into cDNA as the sequencing template. Assay used: immunoSEQ multiplex PCR; TCRdb lists only in-frame clones, some missing. Altogether fewer than 200,000 clones are present, approximately 57% being singletons, with the ten largest covering approximately 14%. Documented treatment: oral pan-JAK inhibitor, 5-10 mg twice daily. Source: CD4+ T cells sorted from blood, taken at week 24, from a patient treated with tofacitinib. These TCRs come from a human donor with alopecia areata.

The chain joins TRBV19 to TRBJ2-6, with 10 bases lining up with TRBD1. In germline, CDR1 is LNHDA, CDR2 SQIVND (reference sequence). V lost 6 bases to trimming and J lost 0 bases; unmatched junction nucleotides: 11. CDR3 length: 19 amino acids. The CDR3 here is CASSPRATGGFSGANVLTF. CDR3 coding DNA: TGTGCCAGTAGCCCTCGGGCGACAGGGGGCTTCTCTGGGGCCAACGTCCTGACTTTC.

The chain is built from TRBV29-1 and TRBJ2-5; 8 positions agree with TRBD1. CDR3 length equals 11 residues. V dropped 6 bases and J dropped 6; count of bases not matched to a gene: 3. In germline, CDR1 is SQVTM, CDR2 ANQGSEA. The CDR3 is CSVGTGKTQYF. CDR3 sequence (DNA): TGCAGCGTAGGGACAGGAAAGACCCAGTACTTC.

This clone has a handful of counts. J is TRBJ2-3 and V is TRBV29-1; D may be TRBD2 (5 bases). The CDR3 is made up of 15 amino acids. V was trimmed by 2 bases and J by 0 bases, leaving 12 bases between them. Looked up from germline, CDR1 is SQVTM and CDR2 is ANQGSEA. CDR3 in amino acids: CSVEISRGSTDTQYF. As DNA, the CDR3 is TGCAGCGTTGAAATATCCAGAGGGAGCACAGATACGCAGTATTTT.

V usage is TRBV5-1 and J usage is TRBJ2-7, with 9 bases fitting TRBD1. Trimming cost V 0 bases and J 0 bases; bases outside gene matches: 10. The CDR3 is 18 amino acids. Looked up from germline, CDR1 is SGHRS and CDR2 is YFSETQ. CDR3 DNA: TGCGCCAGCAGCTTGGTATGGACAGGGGTCCCCCTCTCCTACGAGCAGTACTTC. This codes for CASSLVWTGVPLSYEQYF.

This clone was counted only a few times. The V gene is TRBV4-2, the J gene TRBJ1-6; D possibly corresponds to TRBD1 (5 bases). The V end lost 5 bases, the J end lost 0 bases, and 14 bases lay between the germline ends. The CDR3 is made up of 17 amino acids. Germline V gene lookup returns CDR1 LGHNA and CDR2 YNFKEQ. The CDR3 coding sequence is TGTGCCAGCAGCACCCCTCGGGGGGGCTCCTATAATTCACCCCTCCACTTT. It yields the protein CASSTPRGGSYNSPLHF.

The V and J genes are TRBV30 and TRBJ1-1, with D unclear. The germline V gene has CDR1 GTSNPN and CDR2 SVGIG (reference sequence). V was cut by 4 bases and J by 4 bases, with 13 bases left in between. This CDR3 is 13 amino acids long. DNA of the CDR3: TGTGCCTGGACTATCGCGCGTCCCACTGAAGCTTTCTTT. Translated: CAWTIARPTEAFF. The full variable domain, its missing parts supplied by reference TRBV30 and TRBJ1-1, is SQTIHQWPATLVQPVGSPLSLECTVEGTSNPNLYWYRQAAGRGLQLLFYSVGIGQISSEVPQNLSASRPQDRQFILSSKKLLLSDSGFYLCAWTIARPTEAFFGQGTRLTVV.

This clone was seen only a few times. The chain couples TRBV19 to TRBJ2-7, with 11 bases matching TRBD2. The ends lost 4 bases at V and 1 base at J; junction bases unmatched: 6. CDR1 and CDR2 (germline): LNHDA, SQIVND (reference sequence). CDR3 length: 16 residues. Written as DNA, the CDR3 is TGTGCCAGTAGTACCCTAGCGGGAGGACTTTCCTACGAGCAGTACTTC. Its protein is CASSTLAGGLSYEQYF.

J is TRBJ2-7 and V is TRBV2; D might be TRBD1 (6 bases). CDR3 length equals 11 residues. V lost 10 bases to trimming and J lost 4 bases, with 11 bases between them. Germline V gives CDR1 SNHLY, CDR2 FYNNEI. The CDR3 loop is CATGAEYEQYF. The CDR3 nucleotides are TGTGCCACAGGGGCCGAGTACGAGCAGTACTTC.

The sample holds a few counts of this clone. The rearrangement uses TRBV9 and TRBJ2-5; D gene unclear. This CDR3 is 13 amino acids long. Germline CDR1 and CDR2: SGDLS and YYNGEE. The V end lost 3 bases, the J end lost 5 bases, and 11 bases lay between the germline ends. Here the CDR3 reads CASSESPAETQYF. CDR3 nucleotide sequence: TGTGCCAGCAGCGAATCCCCTGCGGAGACCCAGTACTTC.

In the case of this clone: Other DNA sequences in this sample translate to the same CDR3. This chain connects TRBV5-1 to TRBJ2-3, with 7 bases matching TRBD2. V was clipped by 7 bases and J by 2 bases; unmatched bases: 7. This CDR3 region has 14 residues. Germline V lookup: CDR1 SGHRS, CDR2 YFSETQ. CDR3 residues: CASFRLAATDTQYF. The DNA for the CDR3 is TGCGCCAGCTTCCGGCTAGCGGCCACAGATACGCAGTATTTT.

The rearrangement joins TRBV29-1 to TRBJ2-1, with TRBD2 matching 8 bases. The CDR3 covers 15 residues. J gave up 2 bases and V 3 bases, and 6 bases lay outside the gene matches. The V gene's germline CDR1 is SQVTM and CDR2 ANQGSEA. DNA of the CDR3: TGCAGCGTTGAGGGTCCGGGGGGGACCTACAATGAGCAGTTCTTC. Translating gives CSVEGPGGTYNEQFF.

The chain recombines TRBV6-5 with TRBJ1-6; the D is unclear. CDR1 and CDR2 from the germline V gene are MNHEY and SVGAGI. V lost 6 bases and J lost 7, with 13 bases in between. This CDR3 has 14 residues. CDR3 sequence (DNA): TGTGCCAGCAGGTTGGGCAGTGGGAATTCACCCCTCCACTTT. Protein sequence: CASRLGSGNSPLHF.

The chain couples TRBV19 to TRBJ2-7; D unclear. V shed 5 bases and J shed 0 bases, with 8 bases lying between them. Germline V lookup: CDR1 LNHDA, CDR2 SQIVND (reference sequence). The CDR3 totals 13 residues. CDR3 sequence reads: CASSLASSYEQYF. The CDR3 nucleotides read TGTGCCAGTAGTTTAGCCTCCTCCTACGAGCAGTACTTC.

The chain is built from TRBV9 and TRBJ2-1, with D tentatively TRBD1 (5 bases). Trimming stripped 4 bases from V and 7 bases from J, with 18 bases between. The CDR3 spans 15 residues. Germline assignment: CDR1 SGDLS and CDR2 YYNGEE. In DNA form, the CDR3 reads TGTGCCAGCAGCAACTCAGGGAAAGGTTTGAATGAGCAGTTCTTC. Its translation is CASSNSGKGLNEQFF.

In its sample, this clone was seen a few times. This sequence joins TRBV10-3 and TRBJ1-1; D uncertain. CDR3 length equals 12 residues. The V and J ends lost 6 bases and 4 bases respectively, with 9 bases between them. Germline V CDR1 and CDR2: ENHRY, SYGVKD. The CDR3 DNA reads as TGTGCCATCAGCGCACACGGCACTGAAGCTTTCTTT. Protein sequence: CAISAHGTEAFF.

The chain employs TRBV27 and TRBJ1-2; D is ambiguous. The CDR3 length is 12 residues. In germline, CDR1 is MNHEY, CDR2 SMNVEV (reference sequence). The V and J ends lost 5 bases and 4 bases respectively, with 8 bases between them. The chain's CDR3 is CASSRNGYGYTF. As DNA, the CDR3 is TGTGCCAGCAGTCGCAACGGCTATGGCTACACCTTC.

CDR3 coding DNA: TGTGCCAGCAGCCCACAGGGTGGAGGGTATAATTCACCCCTCCACTTT. Translated, it gives CASSPQGGGYNSPLHF. J is TRBJ1-6 and V is TRBV5-6; tentatively, D is TRBD1 (6 bases). CDR3 length equals 16 residues. CDR1 and CDR2 from the germline V gene are SGHDT and YYEEEE. V lost 4 bases to trimming and J lost 4 bases, with 15 bases between them.

The chain employs TRBV5-6 and TRBJ1-1; the match to TRBD1 covers 9 bases. The CDR3 runs to 15 residues. V lost 0 bases and J lost 5; bases outside the gene matches: 5. CDR1 is SGHDT, CDR2 YYEEEE, per germline. The CDR3 loop reads CASSLVWDRVTEAFF. Here the CDR3 DNA reads TGTGCCAGCAGCTTGGTATGGGACAGGGTGACTGAAGCTTTCTTT.

This clone was found a few times. This CDR3 reads CATSRGISTDTQYF. CDR3 nucleotides: TGTGCCACCAGCAGGGGCATTAGCACAGATACGCAGTATTTT. The genes are TRBV15 and TRBJ2-3; no clear D. The CDR3 totals 14 residues. Trimming shortened V by 3 bases and J by 0 bases, and 7 bases separated the two germline ends. The V gene's germline CDR1 is LNHNV and CDR2 YYDKDF (reference sequence).

V is TRBV29-1 and J is TRBJ2-1; 8 bases line up with TRBD1. Unmatched junction bases numbered 4, after V lost 3 bases and J lost 6 bases. Germline V gene lookup returns CDR1 SQVTM and CDR2 ANQGSEA. This CDR3 is 13 amino acids long. CDR3 sequence (DNA): TGCAGCGTTGAGGGGACAGGTCGCAATGAGCAGTTCTTC. Amino acid sequence: CSVEGTGRNEQFF.